A selection of T cell receptor beta chains follows, all from one sample in a study of graft-versus-host responses after intestinal transplantation. The assay was immunoSEQ multiplex PCR, and TCRdb's table has in-frame clones only and misses some. Of roughly 56,000 clones listed, about 90% are singletons. The material was PBMCs, obtained around 120 days after intestinal transplantation. The receptors originated from a human patient who received an intestinal transplant, so some T cells may come from the graft donor. Each CDR3 is given with its conserved first and last residue. The D gene is left open where the match is weak. Rows may omit the clone size; those that give it use once, few, many or a size class.

cdr3_length	j_call	v_call	clone_size	d_call	cdr3_nt	cdr3_aa
15	TRBJ2-1	TRBV6-5	.	.	TGTGCCAGCAGCCTGGGACTCACTCCCGGGCATGAGCAGTTCTTC	CASSLGLTPGHEQFF
19	TRBJ2-1	TRBV19	.	TRBD2	TGTGCCAGTAGTATGGGTTGGCGGGGGGGGCCAGACAGGCACAATGAGCAGTTCTTC	CASSMGWRGGPDRHNEQFF
15	TRBJ2-7	TRBV18	.	.	TGTGCCAGCTCACCACCGGTGGGGCTACCCTACGAGCAGTACTTC	CASSPPVGLPYEQYF
12	TRBJ2-7	TRBV29-1	.	TRBD1	TGCAGCGTTGGGGACAGGGTCGGCAATCAGTACTTC	CSVGDRVGNQYF
13	TRBJ1-2	TRBV7-9	few	TRBD1	TGTGCCAGCAGCTTTTCAGGGGGCCTTGGCTACACCTTC	CASSFSGGLGYTF
13	TRBJ2-3	TRBV10-1	.	TRBD2	TGCGCCACCGGACTAGCGGGCACAGATACGCAGTATTTT	CATGLAGTDTQYF
14	TRBJ2-7	TRBV19	.	TRBD2	TGTGCCAGTAGTTTGGGACTAGCGACCGACGAGCAGTACTTC	CASSLGLATDEQYF
14	TRBJ1-1	TRBV2	.	TRBD1	TGTGCCAGCAGCGAGGACAGGGGATTCACTGAAGCTTTCTTT	CASSEDRGFTEAFF
15	TRBJ1-5	TRBV2	.	.	TGTGCCAGCAGGGCCCGAGGGAATCCCAATCAGCCCCAGCATTTT	CASRARGNPNQPQHF
14	TRBJ2-5	TRBV29-1	.	.	TGCAGCGTTGTTCCCTTCCTTTGGGGGGAGACCCAGTACTTC	CSVVPFLWGETQYF
19	TRBJ2-3	TRBV28	.	TRBD1	TGTGCCAGCAGTTCCGCCCGCTCGACAGGGGCGCCTAGCACAGATACGCAGTATTTT	CASSSARSTGAPSTDTQYF
15	TRBJ2-1	TRBV6-5	.	.	TGTGCCAGCAGAAGCGGCGGGAACTCCTACAATGAGCAGTTCTTC	CASRSGGNSYNEQFF
16	TRBJ2-7	TRBV7-9	.	TRBD1	TGTGCCAGCAGCTTAGCGCCAGGGGGCCCTACCTACGAGCAGTACTTC	CASSLAPGGPTYEQYF
16	TRBJ2-1	TRBV5-1	once	TRBD2	TGCGCCAGCAGCTTGGGCCCAGCGGGGGCACTGGAGGAGCAGTTCTTC	CASSLGPAGALEEQFF
13	TRBJ2-7	TRBV11-2	.	.	TGTGCCAGCAGCTTCACCGAAGGGGCCGAGCAGTACTTC	CASSFTEGAEQYF
14	TRBJ1-1	TRBV9	.	TRBD1	TGTGCCAGCAGAGGACAGGGAAAGAACACTGAAGCTTTCTTT	CASRGQGKNTEAFF
17	TRBJ2-4	TRBV19	.	.	TGTGCCAGTAGTGTCCTCAGGGGCCTCCCTTTCCAAAACATTCAGTACTTC	CASSVLRGLPFQNIQYF
14	TRBJ2-7	TRBV6-5	.	TRBD2	TGTGCCAGCAGTTACGCGGGGGGGAGCTACGAGCAGTACTTC	CASSYAGGSYEQYF
13	TRBJ2-7	TRBV19	once	TRBD1	TGTGCCAGTAGCCCGGGACAGACCTACGAGCAGTACTTC	CASSPGQTYEQYF
14	TRBJ2-5	TRBV28	.	.	TGTGCCAGCAGTTCCCCACAGGGTCGAGAGACCCAGTACTTC	CASSSPQGRETQYF
15	TRBJ2-7	TRBV28	once	.	TGTGCCAGCAGCAGACAAGGTGGTCTACGGGGCGAGCAGTACTTC	CASSRQGGLRGEQYF
16	TRBJ2-7	TRBV4-2	.	TRBD2	TGTGCCAGCAGCCTTGTCGGGGGGGCTTCCTCCTACGAGCAGTACTTC	CASSLVGGASSYEQYF
14	TRBJ1-5	TRBV15	.	.	TGTGCCACCAGCAGAGATCTGCTGGCCCAGCCCCAGCATTTT	CATSRDLLAQPQHF
14	TRBJ1-2	TRBV7-9	once	.	TGTGCCAGCAGCTTCACAGGAGGAATTGATGGCTACACCTTC	CASSFTGGIDGYTF
13	TRBJ1-5	TRBV6-5	.	.	TGTGCCAGCAGTCCATCAGAGTATCAGCCCCAGCATTTT	CASSPSEYQPQHF
14	TRBJ2-5	TRBV7-8	.	.	TGTGCCAGCAGCTTAGCCATTGGTTTAGAGACCCAGTACTTC	CASSLAIGLETQYF